This is a list of T cell receptor beta chains from one sample in a study of blood T cells in healthy people across ages. MiXCR, applied by TCRdb to the 5' RACE reads, yields one record per CDR3 protein. The sample has 850,000 to 1,100,000 distinct CDR3 sequences, around two fifths seen once. The material sequenced was blood. The receptors here all came from a young man in good health. The CDR3 runs from the conserved cysteine through the conserved F or W. D genes are given only for firm matches. The size entry is marked missing in some rows and otherwise reads once, few, many or a size class.

v_call: TRBV11-2
d_call: NA
clone_size: NA
j_call: TRBJ1-6
cdr3_nt: TGTGCCAGCAGCCTGATGGTTTCACCCCTCCACTTT
cdr3_aa: CASSLMVSPLHF

v_call: TRBV20-1
d_call: TRBD1
clone_size: few
j_call: TRBJ1-2
cdr3_nt: TGCAGTGCCCAAAAGACAGGGGGCACCTATGGCTACACCTTC
cdr3_aa: CSAQKTGGTYGYTF

v_call: TRBV5-1
d_call: NA
clone_size: NA
j_call: TRBJ1-1
cdr3_nt: TGCGCCAGCAGCTTGGGGTCAGCCGCCACTGAAGTTTTCTTT
cdr3_aa: CASSLGSAATEVFF

v_call: TRBV18
d_call: NA
clone_size: NA
j_call: TRBJ2-7
cdr3_nt: TGTGCCAGCTCACCTGGAGCAACCTCCTACGAGCAGTACTTC
cdr3_aa: CASSPGATSYEQYF

v_call: TRBV2
d_call: NA
clone_size: NA
j_call: TRBJ2-2
cdr3_nt: TGTGCCAGCAGTGACAGGACGACCGGGGAGCTGTTTTTT
cdr3_aa: CASSDRTTGELFF

v_call: TRBV25-1
d_call: NA
clone_size: NA
j_call: TRBJ1-2
cdr3_nt: TGTGCCAGTGGGACGGTTGAAAGCTATGGCTACACCTTC
cdr3_aa: CASGTVESYGYTF

v_call: TRBV3-1
d_call: TRBD2
clone_size: NA
j_call: TRBJ2-5
cdr3_nt: TGTGCCAGCAGCCCGACTAGCGGGGGGACCAAGTACTTC
cdr3_aa: CASSPTSGGTKYF

v_call: TRBV2
d_call: NA
clone_size: few
j_call: TRBJ1-5
cdr3_nt: TGTGCCAGCAGTGAACTAATACATCAGCCCCAGCATTTT
cdr3_aa: CASSELIHQPQHF

v_call: TRBV27
d_call: NA
clone_size: few
j_call: TRBJ2-4
cdr3_nt: TGTGCCAGCAGTTTACGGCTGTCCGCAGCCAAAAACATTCAGTACTTC
cdr3_aa: CASSLRLSAAKNIQYF

v_call: TRBV2
d_call: NA
clone_size: few
j_call: TRBJ2-2
cdr3_nt: TGTGCCAGCAGTCCCAGGGCTGCCGCGAACACCGGGGAGCTGTTTTTT
cdr3_aa: CASSPRAAANTGELFF

v_call: TRBV12-3/TRBV12-4
d_call: NA
clone_size: many
j_call: TRBJ1-5
cdr3_nt: TGTGCCAGCAGCTTGACACCAGAGAGCAATCAGCCCCAGCATTTT
cdr3_aa: CASSLTPESNQPQHF

v_call: TRBV4-2
d_call: NA
clone_size: few
j_call: TRBJ1-2
cdr3_nt: TGTGCCAGCAGCCTGATGGAGGAGACCTATGGCTACACCTTC
cdr3_aa: CASSLMEETYGYTF

v_call: TRBV2
d_call: NA
clone_size: few
j_call: TRBJ2-7
cdr3_nt: TGTGCCAGCAGCGCCTCCTTGGGTGGGGAGCAGTACTTC
cdr3_aa: CASSASLGGEQYF

v_call: TRBV5-5
d_call: NA
clone_size: NA
j_call: TRBJ2-7
cdr3_nt: TGTGCCAGCAGCTTTGACGGTTACTACGAGCAGTACTTC
cdr3_aa: CASSFDGYYEQYF

v_call: TRBV27
d_call: NA
clone_size: few
j_call: TRBJ1-1
cdr3_nt: TGTGCCAGCAGTTTAAGGGGGGCGAGCACTGAAGCTTTCTTT
cdr3_aa: CASSLRGASTEAFF

v_call: TRBV12-3/TRBV12-4
d_call: TRBD2
clone_size: NA
j_call: TRBJ2-3
cdr3_nt: TGTGCCAGCAGTTTAGCTAGCGGGAGGGCAGATACGGAGTATTTT
cdr3_aa: CASSLASGRADTEYF

v_call: TRBV7-8
d_call: NA
clone_size: NA
j_call: TRBJ2-4
cdr3_nt: TGTGCCAGCAGCTTCCGAACAGGGTTGGCCAAAAACATTCAGTACTTC
cdr3_aa: CASSFRTGLAKNIQYF